This TCR beta chain was sequenced in a study of Graves' ophthalmopathy and Graves' hyperthyroidism. Study information: Investigators collected peripheral blood at initial diagnosis, before any treatment was given. Study-wide findings and caveats: Ophthalmopathy and stable hyperthyroidism were discriminated by a 13-signature model, with around 88% sensitivity and 80% to 84% specificity. Ophthalmopathy progression was predicted with approximately 68% sensitivity and approximately 79% specificity.

Orbital computed tomography and thyroid ultrasound, along with TRAb, serum thyroxine and clinical symptoms, underpinned diagnosis. This clonotype was seen only a few times. As yet, its antigen is unknown. From RNA, the CDR3 regions of TCR beta chains were amplified and sequenced. First-round RT-PCR relied on HTBI primers, and a second-round multiplex PCR came next. TCRdb reprocessed the multiplex PCR reads with MiXCR, giving one entry per CDR3 protein. Of about 740,000 distinct CDR3 sequences listed, 40% were seen once; the top ten hold approximately 43%. The CDR3 spans 15 residues. The V and J ends lost 3 bases and 5 bases, in that order; junction bases with no gene match: 8. The germline V gene has CDR1 SGHTA and CDR2 FQGNSA.

Sequencing was performed on peripheral blood. J is TRBJ1-1 and V is TRBV7-2; 8 positions match TRBD1. The sequence was obtained from an adult man with Graves' ophthalmopathy. Here the CDR3 reads CASSLGPGGETEAFF. The CDR3, as DNA: TGTGCCAGCAGCTTGGGTCCAGGGGGCGAGACTGAAGCTTTCTTT.